The clone carrying this TCR beta chain was counted many times. These data come from a study of T cells in Graves' hyperthyroidism and ophthalmopathy. Researchers amplified the TCR beta CDR3 regions from RNA transcripts. During a first-round RT-PCR of the TCR CDR3, the HTBI primer set was used. TCRdb recomputed calls from the multiplex PCR reads with MiXCR, one row per CDR3 protein. The data contain about 400,000 distinct CDR3 sequences, more than 12% of them singletons. Germline V gene data show CDR1 as MNHNS and CDR2 as SASEGT. Trimming pared 10 bases from V and 2 bases from J, leaving 15 bases between. This CDR3 has 13 residues.

The V call is TRBV6-1, the J call TRBJ2-7, with D tentatively TRBD1 (6 bases). This receptor was obtained from a woman aged 30 to 39 with Graves' hyperthyroidism. Sequenced material: blood. The CDR3 reads CATTDSGTYEQYF. CDR3 nucleotide sequence: TGTGCCACCACGGACAGTGGGACCTACGAGCAGTACTTC.